The present T cell receptor beta chain was sequenced within a study of T cells expressing NK-cell markers. Across the whole study: HCMV seropositivity characterized seven of the eight sequenced donors, and seronegativity one.

Study-level points and caveats: These clonotypes also led the CD3+CD56-NKG2C+ fraction in a handful of donors. HCMV specificity of the expanded NKG2C+ T cell clones was not established.

About this clonotype itself: Its specificity is not known.

cDNA encoding TCR beta was synthesized via 5'RACE template switching incorporating UMIs. Following a re-call of the 5' RACE reads, TCRdb has one entry per CDR3 protein and lacks DNA. The table counts about 380,000 distinct CDR3 sequences; around 5% lies in the top ten. The CDR3 sequence is 16 residues long. This receptor was taken from a man aged 18-70 years in good health. Sequenced input: blood T cells: a sorted CD56 or NKG2C T cell subset, CD4+ or CD8+ T cells, or bulk PBMC T cells (not recorded which). The genes are TRBV12-3 or TRBV12-4 and TRBJ1-2; TCRdb gives TRBD1 as the D gene, but with no DNA this cannot be confirmed. The chain's CDR3 is CASTKGGTENSYGYTF.